These 21 T cell receptor beta chains were all obtained from the same sample, sequenced in a study of STAT5B mutations in CD4+ large granular lymphocyte leukemia. This table comes from immunoSEQ multiplex PCR, and its TCRdb copy is limited to in-frame clones, with some not included. The repertoire holds 38,000 or so clones, with approximately 85% as singletons. Sequenced sample: CD4+ T cells from blood buffy coats. These receptors originate from a human donor in good health.

The chain recombines TRBV5-6 with TRBJ2-5, with 8 positions matching TRBD1. The DNA end is a closer match to TRBJ2-7, so the J assignment may be wrong. Germline CDR1 SGHDT, CDR2 YYEEEE. The CDR3 covers 15 residues. DNA for the CDR3: TGTGCCAGCAGCCGGACGGGACAGGTCTCCTACGAGCAGTACTTC. Protein: CASSRTGQVSYEQYF.

The rearrangement joins TRBV6-5 to TRBJ2-7, with D possibly TRBD1 on 5 matching bases. Germline V gene sequence: CDR1 MNHEY, CDR2 SVGAGI. With 6 bases removed from V and 0 bases from J, the gap between germline ends came to 12 bases. This CDR3 comprises 14 residues. The chain's CDR3 is CASRATGSSYEQYF. CDR3 nucleotide sequence: TGTGCCAGCAGAGCCACAGGCAGCTCCTACGAGCAGTACTTC.

CDR3 DNA sequence: TGTGCCAGCAGCTTACAGTTAGGGACGGTTAACTATGGCTACACCTTC. As protein: CASSLQLGTVNYGYTF. This chain uses TRBV7-2 with TRBJ1-2; D perhaps matches TRBD1 (5 bases). Germline V gives CDR1 SGHTA, CDR2 FQGNSA. The CDR3 length is 16 residues. With 2 bases removed from V and 1 base from J, the gap between germline ends came to 14 bases.

V gene TRBV25-1 combines with J gene TRBJ1-2, with D perhaps TRBD1 (6 bases). The germline V gene has CDR1 MGHDK and CDR2 SYGVNS. Trimming took 3 bases from V and 2 from J, leaving 13 bases between them. The CDR3 sequence is 15 residues long. Here the CDR3 reads CASSDIGQTNYGYTF. The CDR3 nucleotides read TGTGCCAGCAGTGACATCGGACAGACCAACTATGGCTACACCTTC.

The chain employs TRBV6-6 and TRBJ2-7; 7 nucleotides agree with TRBD1. V shed 6 bases and J 2 bases; nucleotides not matched to a gene: 7. Germline lookup yields CDR1 MNHNY and CDR2 SVGAGI (reference sequence). CDR3 length: 14 residues. The CDR3 nucleotides read TGTGCCAGCAGATCCAGGGGGATGACCTACGAGCAGTACTTC. Residues: CASRSRGMTYEQYF.

This chain uses TRBV5-1 with TRBJ2-1; TRBD2 matches at 9 bases. V lost 0 bases, J lost 6 bases, and 4 bases stayed unmatched. The CDR3 is 15 residues long. Germline V CDR1 and CDR2: SGHRS, YFSETQ. DNA of the CDR3: TGCGCCAGCAGCTTGGGGTCAGCGGGAGGCAATGAGCAGTTCTTC. This gives the protein CASSLGSAGGNEQFF.

J is TRBJ1-5 and V is TRBV5-4, with a weak D call TRBD1 (6 bases). The CDR3 has 13 residues. The V and J ends lost 4 bases and 5 bases respectively, with 10 bases between them. Per germline, CDR1 SGHNT and CDR2 YYREEE (reference sequence). The CDR3, as DNA: TGTGCCAGCAGCCCGGACAGTGATCAGCCCCAGCATTTT. Translation gives CASSPDSDQPQHF.

This clone was seen only once. The chain couples TRBV10-3 to TRBJ2-7; a weak D match, TRBD1 (5 bases). Trimming left V 0 bases short and J 5 bases short, with 14 bases between. The CDR3 has 15 residues. Per the germline V gene, CDR1 is ENHRY and CDR2 is SYGVKD. CDR3: CAISESWKGMDEQYF. The CDR3 DNA sequence: TGTGCCATCAGTGAGTCATGGAAGGGGATGGACGAGCAGTACTTC.

The gene calls are TRBV6-5 and TRBJ1-2; TRBD1 agrees at 8 bases. The trim removed 6 bases at V and 2 bases at J, leaving 8 bases unmatched. From germline, CDR1 is MNHEY and CDR2 SVGAGI. The CDR3 loop spans 15 amino acids. For the CDR3, the DNA is TGTGCCAGCAGGCCTCAGGGGGCTCGGAACTATGGCTACACCTTC. Encoded protein: CASRPQGARNYGYTF.

The chain carries TRBV9 and TRBJ2-3, with D unclear. V shed 6 bases and J shed 4 bases, with 18 bases lying between them. In germline, CDR1 is SGDLS, CDR2 YYNGEE. The length of the CDR3 is 15 residues. As DNA, the CDR3 is TGTGCCAGCACCCCAGACCTTAGGTCTCCAGATACGCAGTATTTT. Its translation is CASTPDLRSPDTQYF.

The rearrangement uses TRBV5-7 and TRBJ1-5; a weak D match, TRBD1 (6 bases). TRBV5-7 is treated as an ORF (open reading frame) with a function not yet certain. The length of the CDR3 is 14 residues. V lost 0 bases and J 6 bases, leaving 10 bases between the germline ends. CDR3 DNA: TGTGCCAGCAGCTTGGTTGGGGGCGGTCAGCCCCAGCATTTT. Its protein is CASSLVGGGQPQHF.

The gene calls are TRBV5-6 and TRBJ1-1, with D unclear. The V and J ends lost 0 bases and 8 bases respectively, with 5 bases between them. Germline V gives CDR1 SGHDT, CDR2 YYEEEE. CDR3 length: 11 residues. CDR3 in amino acids: CASSLGPEAFF. As DNA, the CDR3 is TGTGCCAGCAGCTTGGGCCCCGAAGCTTTCTTT.

Here the CDR3 reads CSVERPISAKNIQYF. In nucleotides, the CDR3 is TGCAGCGTTGAACGTCCCATCTCCGCCAAAAACATTCAGTACTTC. V and J are TRBV29-1 and TRBJ2-4, with D unresolved. The CDR3 consists of 15 residues. Germline CDR1 reads SQVTM; CDR2 reads ANQGSEA. Trimming took off 2 bases at V and 1 base at J, with 12 bases between the two ends.

The chain has TRBV5-1 and TRBJ2-1, with D perhaps matching TRBD1 (6 bases). The CDR3 consists of 14 residues. Trimming took off 0 bases at V and 9 bases at J, with 13 bases between the two ends. The V gene's germline CDR1 is SGHRS and CDR2 YFSETQ. Here the CDR3 DNA reads TGCGCCAGCAGCTTGGGGGCAGGGGCGTTTGAGCAGTTCTTC. This sequence encodes CASSLGAGAFEQFF.

CDR3 loop: CASSLGLAGTYEQYF. In nucleotides, the CDR3 is TGTGCCAGCAGCTTAGGACTAGCGGGGACTTACGAGCAGTACTTC. This chain connects TRBV7-9 to TRBJ2-7, with 11 bases identical to TRBD2. V dropped 1 base and J dropped 4; count of bases not matched to a gene: 3. Germline CDR1 is SEHNR and CDR2 is FQNEAQ (reference sequence). This CDR3 spans 15 amino acids.

The V gene is TRBV29-1, the J gene TRBJ2-2; D is perhaps TRBD1 (6 bases). Germline lookup yields CDR1 SQVTM and CDR2 ANQGSEA. The CDR3 is 13 residues long. Between the trimmed V and J ends, which lost 7 bases and 3 bases, there was a span of 12 bases. CDR3 residues: CSGGGWDTGELFF. The CDR3, as DNA: TGCAGCGGAGGGGGTTGGGACACCGGGGAGCTGTTTTTT.

The chain has TRBV10-1 and TRBJ2-5, with TRBD1 identical over 9 bases. The DNA end is more similar to TRBJ2-7, so the J call may be wrong. Germline CDR1 and CDR2: WNHNN and SYGVQD (reference sequence). The CDR3 is 13 residues long. CDR3 coding DNA: TGCGCCAGCAGTTGGACAGGGGCCTACGAGCAGTACTTC. It is translated as CASSWTGAYEQYF.

The gene calls are TRBV4-1 and TRBJ2-7; D possibly corresponds to TRBD1 (6 bases). Between the trimmed V and J ends, which lost 2 bases and 9 bases, there was a span of 32 bases. The CDR3 has 19 residues. Germline CDR1 and CDR2: MGHRA and YSYEKL. CDR3 DNA: TGCGCCAGCAGCCAATTCTCTTTTAAGGGACAAATAATCATACGAGCGCAGTACTTC. Translated, it gives CASSQFSFKGQIIIRAQYF.

The chain combines TRBV7-2 with TRBJ2-7, with 7 bases lining up with TRBD2. The CDR3 has 14 amino acids. Germline CDR1 SGHTA, CDR2 FQGNSA. With V trimmed by 4 bases and J by 7 bases, 10 bases remained unmatched. The CDR3 DNA follows: TGTGCCAGCAGCTCCGGGACTACCCGGGGGGAGCAGTACTTC. It specifies CASSSGTTRGEQYF.

This chain uses TRBV6-5 with TRBJ2-3, with D unclear. Trimming left V 2 bases short and J 0 bases short, with 12 bases between. Germline CDR1 is MNHEY and CDR2 is SVGAGI. There are 16 residues in the CDR3. The CDR3 DNA follows: TGTGCCAGCAGTTACAGTCTACCCAGGAGCACAGATACGCAGTATTTT. This codes for CASSYSLPRSTDTQYF.

This sequence joins TRBV18 and TRBJ1-2; possibly TRBD1 for D (5 bases). The germline V and J ends were trimmed by 4 bases and 2 bases, with 17 bases remaining between them. The V gene's germline CDR1 is KGHSH and CDR2 LQKENI. This CDR3 has 16 residues. CDR3 residues: CASSQTNRGDNYGYTF. The DNA for the CDR3 is TGTGCCAGCTCACAAACTAATCGGGGGGACAACTATGGCTACACCTTC.